This entry lists 20 T cell receptor beta chains sequenced from one sample in a study of radiotherapy plus CTLA-4 blockade in lung cancer. Clones were sequenced by immunoSEQ multiplex PCR, and TCRdb holds only the in-frame ones, with some missing. The sample lists more than 75,000 clones; approximately 80% were seen once. Sequenced material: peripheral blood, taken from a patient treated with radiotherapy plus ipilimumab. These receptors were taken from a human donor with non-small cell lung cancer that progressed on radiotherapy plus ipilimumab.

The chain carries TRBV7-3 and TRBJ1-5; D is possibly TRBD1 (5 bases). CDR3 length equals 15 residues. V shed 5 bases and J shed 3 bases, with 14 bases lying between them. Germline V gene lookup returns CDR1 SGHTA and CDR2 FQGTGA. CDR3 protein: CASSHPPRVNQPQHF. CDR3 nucleotides: TGTGCCAGCAGCCATCCCCCCAGGGTCAATCAGCCCCAGCATTTT. The full variable domain, with the rest looked up from reference TRBV7-3 and TRBJ1-5, is GAGVSQTPSNKVTEKGKYVELRCDPISGHTALYWYRQSLGQGPEFLIYFQGTGAADDSGLPNDRFFAVRPEGSVSTLKIQRTERGDSAVYLCASSHPPRVNQPQHFGDGTRLSIL.

This clone was recorded a few times. The chain has TRBV30 and TRBJ1-1; D remains ambiguous. The V end was cut by 2 bases, the J end by 0 bases, with 1 base between. CDR1 GTSNPN and CDR2 SVGIG come from the germline V gene (reference sequence). There are 11 residues in the CDR3. The DNA of the CDR3 is TGTGCCTGGAGTCTGAACACTGAAGCTTTCTTT. Its protein is CAWSLNTEAFF. Filled out from reference TRBV30 and TRBJ1-1, the complete variable domain reads SQTIHQWPATLVQPVGSPLSLECTVEGTSNPNLYWYRQAAGRGLQLLFYSVGIGQISSEVPQNLSASRPQDRQFILSSKKLLLSDSGFYLCAWSLNTEAFFGQGTRLTVV.

The chain uses TRBV27 and TRBJ2-6; no reliable D call. The length of the CDR3 is 18 residues. Germline CDR1 reads MNHEY; CDR2 reads SMNVEV (reference sequence). Trimming took off 2 bases at V and 1 base at J, with 15 bases between the two ends. The CDR3 protein is CASSLLASRPSGANVLTF. CDR3 DNA: TGTGCCAGCAGTTTACTGGCCAGCCGACCTTCTGGGGCCAACGTCCTGACTTTC. The variable domain in full, with the rest retrieved from reference TRBV27 and TRBJ2-6, is EAQVTQNPRYLITVTGKKLTVTCSQNMNHEYMSWYRQDPGLGLRQIYYSMNVEVTDKGDVPEGYKVSRKEKRNFPLILESPSPNQTSLYFCASSLLASRPSGANVLTFGAGSRLTVL.

The CDR3 DNA reads as TGTGCCAGCAGTGCCCGGTCGAACCCTACCGGGGAGCTGTTTTTT. Translation gives CASSARSNPTGELFF. The chain links TRBV27 to TRBJ2-2; no definite D call. V gave up 5 bases and J gave up 5 bases, with 15 bases separating them. This CDR3 is 15 amino acids long. Germline V gene lookup returns CDR1 MNHEY and CDR2 SMNVEV (reference sequence).

The chain couples TRBV11-2 to TRBJ2-7; D unclear. The germline gives CDR1 SGHAT, CDR2 FQNNGV. Trimming removed 5 bases from V and 5 bases from J, with 13 bases in between. There are 13 residues in the CDR3. CDR3 loop: CASSLTPPHEQYV. The CDR3 coding sequence is TGTGCCAGCAGCCTAACACCCCCCCACGAGCAGTACGTC.

The chain couples TRBV5-1 to TRBJ2-5, with TRBD2 matching 13 bases. This CDR3 has 16 amino acids. With 7 bases clipped from V and 2 bases from J, the junction kept 8 bases outside the gene matches. The V gene's germline CDR1 is SGHRS and CDR2 YFSETQ. CDR3 DNA sequence: TGCGCCAGCGCTCCGGGGGGACTAGCGGGGCAAGAGACCCAGTACTTC. Its translation: CASAPGGLAGQETQYF.

The chain uses TRBV6-5 and TRBJ1-2; unclear D gene. This CDR3 spans 14 amino acids. Trimming pared 5 bases from V and 8 bases from J, leaving 18 bases between. The V gene's germline CDR1 is MNHEY and CDR2 SVGAGI. The CDR3 sequence is CASSTHRTDPGYTF. The CDR3 DNA follows: TGTGCCAGCAGTACCCACCGAACAGACCCAGGCTACACCTTC.

CDR3 sequence (DNA): TGCGCCAGCTCCCTAGCGGGAGGTTCACGGGAGACCCAGTACTTC. This translates into CASSLAGGSRETQYF. The V gene is TRBV5-1, the J gene TRBJ2-5; TRBD2 matches 11 bases. The CDR3 loop spans 15 amino acids. With V trimmed by 7 bases and J by 5 bases, 10 bases remained unmatched. Germline loops: CDR1 SGHRS, CDR2 YFSETQ.

The CDR3 is CASSLGLQPQHF. The DNA of the CDR3 is TGTGCCAGCAGCTTAGGTCTCCAGCCCCAGCATTTT. The chain combines TRBV7-9 with TRBJ1-5; D is ambiguous. The germline V and J ends were trimmed by 1 base and 7 bases, with 5 bases remaining between them. The germline gives CDR1 SEHNR, CDR2 FQNEAQ (reference sequence). The CDR3 sequence is 12 residues long.

The V and J genes are TRBV27 and TRBJ1-1, with no clear D. This CDR3 spans 13 amino acids. CDR1 and CDR2 from the germline V gene are MNHEY and SMNVEV (reference sequence). V lost 6 bases and J lost 7, with 15 bases in between. CDR3: CASSSRGSVEAFF. In nucleotides, the CDR3 is TGTGCCAGCAGCTCTCGGGGATCGGTTGAAGCTTTCTTT.

This clone appeared a single time. This rearrangement joins TRBV4-2 to TRBJ1-1, with D perhaps matching TRBD1 (5 bases). Germline CDR1 reads LGHNA; CDR2 reads YNFKEQ. Trimming took off 4 bases at V and 8 bases at J, with 14 bases between the two ends. The CDR3 runs 13 residues. The CDR3 is CASSPGGIREAFF. The CDR3 DNA sequence: TGTGCCAGCAGCCCGGGGGGTATCAGGGAAGCTTTCTTT.

The V call is TRBV6-4, the J call TRBJ2-2; unclear D gene. Trimming left V 2 bases short and J 3 bases short, with 10 bases between. Germline CDR1 and CDR2: MRHNA and SNTAGT. This CDR3 spans 15 amino acids. The CDR3 DNA reads TGTGCCAGCAGTGACAAGGGAATGGACACCGGGGAGCTGTTTTTT. Protein product: CASSDKGMDTGELFF.

This chain links TRBV2 with TRBJ2-7; tentatively, D is TRBD2 (5 bases). V was trimmed by 7 bases and J by 5 bases, leaving 12 bases between them. In germline, CDR1 is SNHLY, CDR2 FYNNEI. The CDR3 totals 12 residues. The CDR3 DNA is TGTGCCAGCATCGGGGAGATCAACGAGCAGTACGTC. Protein product: CASIGEINEQYV.

The rearrangement uses TRBV6-5 and TRBJ2-7; perhaps TRBD2 as D (6 bases). The CDR3 covers 15 residues. From germline, CDR1 is MNHEY and CDR2 SVGAGI. V shed 6 bases and J shed 0 bases, with 15 bases lying between them. CDR3 in DNA: TGTGCCAGCAGAAAACTAGCACCGAACTCCTACGAGCAGTACGTC. Its protein is CASRKLAPNSYEQYV.

The chain joins TRBV30 to TRBJ2-2; a possible D gene is TRBD2 (6 bases). Per the germline V gene, CDR1 is GTSNPN and CDR2 is SVGIG (reference sequence). This CDR3 is 14 amino acids long. V lost 1 base to trimming and J lost 5 bases, with 11 bases between them. CDR3 bases: TGTGCCTGGAGTGCGGGAGTGACGACCGGGGAGCTGTTTTTT. This translates into CAWSAGVTTGELFF.

The chain carries TRBV4-2 and TRBJ2-4, with 12 bases that match TRBD2. The germline V gene encodes CDR1 LGHNA and CDR2 YNFKEQ. CDR3 length: 20 residues. Trimming took 1 base from V and 0 from J; bases not matched to a gene: 10. The CDR3 protein is CASSQVQLAGGPGAKNIQYF. The DNA for the CDR3 is TGTGCCAGCAGCCAAGTTCAGCTAGCGGGAGGGCCCGGAGCCAAAAACATTCAGTACTTC.

This rearrangement joins TRBV21-1 to TRBJ2-7; TRBD1, the table's D call, was not compared with the DNA. TRBV21-1 constitutes a pseudogene. The CDR3 has 17 amino acids. CDR3 in amino acids: CASSTQTGGMAVYEQYF. CDR3 nucleotides: TGTGCCAGCAGCACCCAGACAGGGGGTATGGCGGTATACGAGCAGTACTTC.

This rearrangement joins TRBV11-2 to TRBJ2-7, with 11 bases lining up with TRBD1. The CDR3 totals 13 residues. The V segment lost 4 bases and the J segment 5 bases; nucleotides outside the gene matches: 1. The germline gives CDR1 SGHAT, CDR2 FQNNGV. Here the CDR3 reads CASSWTGGDEQYV. The CDR3 coding sequence is TGTGCCAGCAGCTGGACAGGGGGCGACGAGCAGTACGTC.

This sequence joins TRBV9 and TRBJ2-2; no definite D call. The V gene lost 0 bases and the J gene lost 6 bases, with 12 bases spanning the gap. CDR3 length: 15 residues. Germline V gene sequence: CDR1 SGDLS, CDR2 YYNGEE. CDR3 amino acids: CASSVGTIDPGELFF. The DNA for the CDR3 is TGTGCCAGCAGCGTAGGAACGATTGATCCCGGGGAGCTGTTTTTT.

The chain links TRBV4-1 to TRBJ2-5, with D tentatively TRBD2 (6 bases). Germline lookup yields CDR1 MGHRA and CDR2 YSYEKL. The CDR3 covers 15 residues. The V and J ends lost 4 bases and 2 bases respectively, with 14 bases between them. The CDR3 DNA follows: TGCGCCAGCAGCCTGAACCCGGACTATCAAGAGACCCAGTACTTC. Translation: CASSLNPDYQETQYF.